These 25 T cell receptor beta chains were sequenced from one sample in a study of T cell clones after liver transplantation. Generated by immunoSEQ multiplex PCR, the TCRdb table keeps only in-frame clones and is missing some. This sample has tens of thousands of clones, with approximately 77% found just once. Material: CD4+ T cells from blood, obtained at the 22-month timepoint. These receptors were obtained from a human patient who received a liver transplant. Among the T cells, some may be from the graft donor.

The genes are TRBV10-1 and TRBJ1-1, with 9 bases identical to TRBD1. Losses at the gene ends were 5 bases for V and 3 bases for J; bases not matched to a gene: 7. In germline, CDR1 is WNHNN, CDR2 SYGVQD (reference sequence). CDR3 length: 15 residues. The chain's CDR3 is CASSPKQGADTEAFF. DNA for the CDR3: TGCGCCAGCAGTCCGAAACAGGGGGCAGACACTGAAGCTTTCTTT.

This clone occurred a few times. V gene TRBV6-5 combines with J gene TRBJ1-2; 8 bases map to TRBD1. V gave up 4 bases and J gave up 7 bases; unmatched junction bases: 5. CDR3 length: 13 residues. The germline CDR1 and CDR2 sequences are MNHEY and SVGAGI. CDR3 DNA sequence: TGTGCCAGCAGTTTGGGACAGGAGGCTGGCTACACCTTC. Its protein product is CASSLGQEAGYTF.

The J gene is TRBJ2-1, the V gene TRBV9, with D possibly matching TRBD2 (5 bases). V was clipped by 3 bases and J by 0 bases, with 13 bases between them. The CDR3 is 16 amino acids. The germline CDR1 and CDR2 sequences are SGDLS and YYNGEE. The CDR3 DNA follows: TGTGCCAGCAGCGCCGGACTTGTGAGCTCCTACAATGAGCAGTTCTTC. It encodes CASSAGLVSSYNEQFF.

The chain carries TRBV10-3 and TRBJ2-2; 8 bases align to TRBD1. The CDR3 covers 16 residues. CDR1 ENHRY and CDR2 SYGVKD come from the germline V gene. With V trimmed by 2 bases and J by 5 bases, 7 bases remained unmatched. The CDR3 nucleotides are TGTGCCATCAGTGAGCCCGGCAGGGGGCTTACCGGGGAGCTGTTTTTT. Protein: CAISEPGRGLTGELFF.

The gene calls are TRBV19 and TRBJ2-7; 7 positions agree with TRBD1. CDR3 length equals 14 residues. CDR1 and CDR2 from the germline V gene are LNHDA and SQIVND (reference sequence). Trimming took 3 bases from V and 6 from J; bases not matched to a gene: 8. CDR3 nucleotide sequence: TGTGCCAGTAGTATCCGGGACAGACCTCGCGAGCAGTACTTC. Encoded protein: CASSIRDRPREQYF.

The V call is TRBV2, the J call TRBJ1-1, with 7 bases fitting TRBD1. The CDR3 runs to 15 residues. Germline CDR1 SNHLY, CDR2 FYNNEI. J gave up 8 bases and V 0 bases, and 9 bases lay outside the gene matches. The CDR3 here is CASSEAQTGIREAFF. CDR3 nucleotide sequence: TGTGCCAGCAGTGAAGCTCAGACAGGGATCAGGGAAGCTTTCTTT.

This sequence joins TRBV6-5 and TRBJ2-2; D is perhaps TRBD1 or TRBD2 (5 bases each). V was shortened by 2 bases and J by 5 bases, with 15 bases between the two germline ends. Germline lookup yields CDR1 MNHEY and CDR2 SVGAGI. This CDR3 region has 16 residues. The CDR3 region is CASSYTTQGPTGELFF. CDR3 bases: TGTGCCAGCAGTTACACTACCCAGGGACCGACCGGGGAGCTGTTTTTT.

The chain carries TRBV12-5 and TRBJ1-2; maybe TRBD1 (6 bases). Trimming removed 4 bases from V and 6 bases from J, with 12 bases in between. Germline values: CDR1 LGHNT, CDR2 FRNRAP. CDR3 length equals 13 residues. In nucleotides, the CDR3 is TGTGCTAGTGGTTCCCGGGGGCCAGATGGCTACACCTTC. This encodes CASGSRGPDGYTF.

The chain has TRBV28 and TRBJ2-7; TRBD1 might be the D (6 bases). This CDR3 is built from 16 residues. CDR1 is MDHEN, CDR2 SYDVKM, per germline. Trimming shortened V by 4 bases and J by 4 bases, and 20 bases separated the two germline ends. CDR3: CASSSWGLDSTYEQYF. The CDR3 bases are TGTGCCAGCAGTTCATGGGGGCTGGACAGCACATACGAGCAGTACTTC.

This clone was picked up a small number of times. This chain links TRBV5-5 with TRBJ1-2; D remains unclear. Germline CDR1 SGHKS, CDR2 YYEKEE (reference sequence). Deletions cut 2 bases from V and 8 bases from J, with 7 bases between. This CDR3 comprises 11 residues. The CDR3 DNA sequence: TGTGCCAGCAGCTTTGAGGGCGGCTACACCTTC. Translation gives CASSFEGGYTF.

This chain connects TRBV14 to TRBJ2-1, with D possibly TRBD1 on 5 matching bases. Germline V gene sequence: CDR1 SGHDN, CDR2 FVKESK. Trimming cost V 4 bases and J 7 bases, with 5 bases left between them. The CDR3 covers 11 residues. CDR3: CASSRTNEQFF. In DNA form, the CDR3 reads TGTGCCAGCAGCCGGACAAATGAGCAGTTCTTC.

The chain links TRBV6-6 to TRBJ2-5, with D perhaps assigned TRBD1 or TRBD2 (5 bases each). The V end was cut by 2 bases, the J end by 3 bases, with 10 bases between. Germline CDR1 is MNHNY and CDR2 is SVGAGI (reference sequence). The CDR3 sequence is 14 residues long. The CDR3 loop is CASSYGTTKETQYF. The CDR3 DNA follows: TGTGCCAGCAGTTACGGGACCACCAAAGAGACCCAGTACTTC.

This clone was observed a handful of times. J is TRBJ2-1 and V is TRBV19; D might be TRBD2 (5 bases). The germline V gene encodes CDR1 LNHDA and CDR2 SQIVND (reference sequence). Trimming took off 3 bases at V and 0 bases at J, with 12 bases between the two ends. CDR3 length: 16 residues. The CDR3, as DNA: TGTGCCAGTAGTATGTTCGGGGTTAGCTCCTACAATGAGCAGTTCTTC. Protein sequence: CASSMFGVSSYNEQFF.

The V and J genes are TRBV2 and TRBJ2-7; 8 positions agree with TRBD1. The V and J ends lost 6 bases and 3 bases, in that order; junction bases with no gene match: 4. The CDR3 covers 13 residues. The germline CDR1 and CDR2 sequences are SNHLY and FYNNEI. In DNA, the CDR3 is TGTGCCAGCAGGACGGACAGGGACTACGAGCAGTACTTC. It specifies CASRTDRDYEQYF. Based on the CDR3 plus reference TRBV2 and TRBJ2-7, the full variable domain is EPEVTQTPSHQVTQMGQEVILRCVPISNHLYFYWYRQILGQKVEFLVSFYNNEISEKSEIFDDQFSVERPDGSNFTLKIRSTKLEDSAMYFCASRTDRDYEQYFGPGTRLTVT.

This chain connects TRBV27 to TRBJ1-6, with a possible D match to TRBD1 (5 bases). V shed 7 bases and J shed 5 bases, with 12 bases lying between them. The CDR3 sequence is 14 residues long. Germline V gene lookup returns CDR1 MNHEY and CDR2 SMNVEV (reference sequence). The CDR3 region is CASTPGDHNSPLHF. Here the CDR3 DNA reads TGTGCCAGCACCCCGGGGGACCATAATTCACCCCTCCACTTT.

Here the CDR3 reads CASSLVGSYNEQFF. The CDR3 nucleotides are TGTGCCAGCAGCTTAGTTGGTAGCTACAATGAGCAGTTCTTC. V is TRBV11-2 and J is TRBJ2-1; D not resolved. CDR3 length equals 14 residues. V lost 1 base and J 3 bases, leaving 7 bases between the germline ends. Looked up from germline, CDR1 is SGHAT and CDR2 is FQNNGV.

The J gene is TRBJ2-3, the V gene TRBV6-4, with 9 positions matching TRBD2. Trimming at V came to 8 bases and at J to 5 bases, leaving 8 bases not matched to a gene. This CDR3 is built from 14 residues. The germline V gene has CDR1 MRHNA and CDR2 SNTAGT. CDR3 sequence reads: CASRPRGGGDTQYF. Here the CDR3 DNA reads TGTGCCAGCCGTCCGCGGGGGGGCGGAGATACGCAGTATTTT.

The chain is built from TRBV9 and TRBJ2-2; 7 bases agree with TRBD1. CDR3 size: 15 residues. V was pared by 3 bases and J by 3 bases, with 5 bases of the junction left unmatched. Germline CDR1 and CDR2: SGDLS and YYNGEE. The CDR3 spells CASSARDSYTGELFF. CDR3 DNA: TGTGCCAGCAGCGCCCGGGACAGCTACACCGGGGAGCTGTTTTTT.

The V and J genes are TRBV7-2 and TRBJ1-4; no reliable D call. In germline, CDR1 is SGHTA, CDR2 FQGNSA. The CDR3 contains 14 residues. Deletions cut 5 bases from V and 4 bases from J, with 11 bases between. The CDR3 reads CASSPDTFNEKLFF. CDR3 bases: TGTGCCAGCAGCCCTGACACCTTTAATGAAAAACTGTTTTTT.

The chain links TRBV29-1 to TRBJ1-2; the D is unclear. Trimming shortened V by 0 bases and J by 4 bases, and 12 bases separated the two germline ends. This CDR3 contains 14 residues. Germline CDR1 and CDR2: SQVTM and ANQGSEA. CDR3 coding DNA: TGCAGCGTTGAAGATTTTGGGTTGGGCTATGGCTACACCTTC. This sequence encodes CSVEDFGLGYGYTF.

In its sample, this clone was seen a few times. The chain's CDR3 is CAWSVGGANVLTF. The DNA of the CDR3 is TGTGCCTGGAGTGTAGGGGGGGCCAACGTCCTGACTTTC. V usage is TRBV30 and J usage is TRBJ2-6; D is ambiguous. Germline lookup yields CDR1 GTSNPN and CDR2 SVGIG (reference sequence). Trimming took 0 bases from V and 4 from J, leaving 4 bases between them. CDR3 length: 13 residues.

The chain has TRBV11-2 and TRBJ2-7, with D possibly TRBD1 on 7 matching bases. Germline CDR1 is SGHAT and CDR2 is FQNNGV. Trimming left V 7 bases short and J 1 base short, with 17 bases between. This CDR3 has 15 amino acids. The CDR3 loop is CASTPQGGASYEQYF. CDR3 bases: TGTGCCAGCACACCCCAGGGGGGCGCATCCTACGAGCAGTACTTC.

This chain links TRBV4-1 with TRBJ1-2; 7 bases line up with TRBD1. The CDR3 sequence is 15 residues long. The germline CDR1 and CDR2 sequences are MGHRA and YSYEKL. Germline trimming cut 4 bases from V and 0 bases from J; bases unmatched to any gene: 5. CDR3 sequence: CASSRGTATNYGYTF. CDR3 nucleotide sequence: TGCGCCAGCAGCCGTGGGACAGCTACTAACTATGGCTACACCTTC.

This rearrangement joins TRBV28 to TRBJ1-2; weak D call: TRBD1 (5 bases). This CDR3 has 14 amino acids. The germline V and J ends were trimmed by 7 bases and 4 bases, with 16 bases remaining between them. CDR1 is MDHEN, CDR2 SYDVKM, per germline. The CDR3 sequence is CASTKGDWAYGYTF. For the CDR3, the DNA is TGTGCCAGCACCAAAGGGGACTGGGCCTATGGCTACACCTTC.

The V and J genes are TRBV25-1 and TRBJ2-2; 7 bases are shared with TRBD1. The CDR3 totals 17 residues. From germline, CDR1 is MGHDK and CDR2 SYGVNS. The V and J ends lost 5 bases and 1 base, in that order; junction bases with no gene match: 10. CDR3 in amino acids: CASSSSRDSLNTGELFF. The DNA of the CDR3 is TGTGCCAGCAGTTCGTCCCGGGACAGCCTGAACACCGGGGAGCTGTTTTTT.